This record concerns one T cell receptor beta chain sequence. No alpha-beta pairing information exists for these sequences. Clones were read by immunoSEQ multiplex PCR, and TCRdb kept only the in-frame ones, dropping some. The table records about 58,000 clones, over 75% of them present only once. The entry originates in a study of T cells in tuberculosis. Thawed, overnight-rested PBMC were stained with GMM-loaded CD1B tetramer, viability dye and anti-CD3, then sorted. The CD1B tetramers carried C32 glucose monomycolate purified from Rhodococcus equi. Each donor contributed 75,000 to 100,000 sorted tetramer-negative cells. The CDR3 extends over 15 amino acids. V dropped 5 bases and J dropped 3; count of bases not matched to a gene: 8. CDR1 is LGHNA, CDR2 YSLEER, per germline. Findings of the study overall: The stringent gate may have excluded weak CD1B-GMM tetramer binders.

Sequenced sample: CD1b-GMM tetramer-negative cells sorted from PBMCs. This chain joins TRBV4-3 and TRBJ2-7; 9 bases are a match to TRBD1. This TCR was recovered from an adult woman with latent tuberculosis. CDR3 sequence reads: CASSRSGQGIYEQYF. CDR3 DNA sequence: TGCGCCAGCAGCAGGTCGGGACAGGGAATCTACGAGCAGTACTTC.